Shown below are 22 T cell receptor beta chains from a single sample sequenced in a study of radiotherapy plus CTLA-4 blockade in lung cancer (dated by TCRdb to the late 2010s). Library preparation was by the immunoSEQ multiplex PCR assay. TCRdb re-hosts the immuneACCESS table, in-frame sequences only. Its copies lack some clones; in the studies checked, an unresolved V gene accounts for under half of them, and the cause for the rest is not known. Across this sample there are about 36,000 clones, with 75% to 90% seen only once. The top ten constitute about 5.3% of the sample. The material sequenced was peripheral blood, taken from a patient treated with radiotherapy plus ipilimumab. Source of these receptors: a human donor with non-small cell lung cancer who had stable disease on radiotherapy plus ipilimumab.

The V call is TRBV11-2, the J call TRBJ2-1, with D maybe TRBD2 (6 bases). V was clipped by 4 bases and J by 6 bases, with 16 bases between them. Germline CDR1 is SGHAT and CDR2 is FQNNGV. The CDR3 length is 15 residues. In DNA form, the CDR3 reads TGTGCCAGCAGCTCTCACGGGGGAGCGCGCAATGAGCAGTTCTTC. It codes for CASSSHGGARNEQFF.

The chain uses TRBV18 and TRBJ2-5, with 11 bases lining up with TRBD2. The CDR3 has 16 amino acids. Unmatched junction bases numbered 10, after V lost 6 bases and J lost 4 bases. Germline V gene data show CDR1 as KGHSH and CDR2 as LQKENI. CDR3 in amino acids: CASSPLAGGPTETQYF. The CDR3 DNA sequence: TGTGCCAGCTCTCCCTTAGCGGGAGGGCCTACAGAGACCCAGTACTTC.

The count of this clone is one. CDR3: CASSLGRPGELFF. DNA of the CDR3: TGTGCCAGCAGCTTAGGGAGACCCGGGGAGCTGTTTTTT. The chain employs TRBV7-2 and TRBJ2-2; no firm D call. V lost 1 base, J lost 6 bases, and 6 bases lay in between. This CDR3 comprises 13 residues. Germline CDR1 SGHTA, CDR2 FQGNSA.

The chain employs TRBV29-1 and TRBJ1-1, with 8 bases lining up with TRBD1. CDR1 is SQVTM and CDR2 is ANQGSEA in the germline V gene. CDR3 length: 14 residues. Trimming took 6 bases from V and 5 from J; bases not matched to a gene: 11. This CDR3 reads CSVALQGGGTEAFF. The CDR3 DNA follows: TGCAGCGTAGCCTTACAGGGGGGGGGAACTGAAGCTTTCTTT. The whole variable domain, filled in from reference TRBV29-1 and TRBJ1-1, reads SAVISQKPSRDICQRGTSLTIQCQVDSQVTMMFWYRQQPGQSLTLIATANQGSEATYESGFVIDKFPISRPNLTFSTLTVSNMSPEDSSIYLCSVALQGGGTEAFFGQGTRLTVV.

The chain uses TRBV18 and TRBJ2-7, with D hard to call. Trimming cost V 4 bases and J 0 bases, with 10 bases left between them. CDR3 size: 14 residues. CDR1 KGHSH and CDR2 LQKENI come from the germline V gene. The chain's CDR3 is CASSRQENSYEQYF. CDR3 bases: TGTGCCAGCTCACGGCAAGAAAACTCCTACGAGCAGTACTTC.

The chain uses TRBV9 and TRBJ2-1; 14 bases align to TRBD2. This CDR3 spans 17 amino acids. The germline CDR1 and CDR2 sequences are SGDLS and YYNGEE. Trimming at V came to 4 bases and at J to 6 bases, leaving 9 bases not matched to a gene. CDR3 sequence: CASSPGLAGGIRNEQFF. CDR3 DNA: TGTGCCAGCAGCCCAGGACTAGCGGGAGGAATACGCAATGAGCAGTTCTTC.

This clone was counted once. The chain joins TRBV30 to TRBJ1-6, with a possible D match to TRBD1 (5 bases). The CDR3 totals 19 residues. Trimming pared 7 bases from V and 0 bases from J, leaving 25 bases between. Per germline, CDR1 GTSNPN and CDR2 SVGIG (reference sequence). CDR3 loop: CASSGTLHSFSSYNSPLHF. CDR3 coding DNA: TGTGCCTCATCCGGGACTTTACACTCTTTCAGCTCCTATAATTCACCCCTCCACTTT.

V is TRBV14 and J is TRBJ1-2, with TRBD1 matching 8 bases. Germline loops: CDR1 SGHDN, CDR2 FVKESK. The CDR3 runs 15 residues. V lost 1 base to trimming and J lost 3 bases; unmatched junction nucleotides: 4. This chain's CDR3 is CASSQVAGGHYGYTF. The CDR3 DNA follows: TGTGCCAGCAGCCAAGTGGCAGGGGGCCACTATGGCTACACCTTC.

This sequence joins TRBV10-3 and TRBJ1-1; 8 nucleotides agree with TRBD1. This CDR3 comprises 15 residues. Germline-derived CDR1 and CDR2 are ENHRY and SYGVKD. Trimming removed 10 bases from V and 1 base from J; junction bases left unmatched: 11. Here the CDR3 reads CATKTGAVGNTEAFF. The CDR3 DNA reads TGTGCCACGAAGACAGGGGCCGTAGGGAACACTGAAGCTTTCTTT.

The V call is TRBV11-2, the J call TRBJ2-7; 7 bases map to TRBD1. The CDR3 totals 14 residues. Germline values: CDR1 SGHAT, CDR2 FQNNGV. J gave up 7 bases and V 2 bases, and 8 bases lay outside the gene matches. Here the CDR3 reads CASSLKRQGTEQYF. CDR3 sequence (DNA): TGTGCCAGCAGCTTAAAGAGACAGGGAACGGAGCAGTACTTC.

The chain uses TRBV2 and TRBJ1-2, with D perhaps matching TRBD1 (6 bases). V lost 7 bases to trimming and J lost 6 bases, with 24 bases between them. Per germline, CDR1 SNHLY and CDR2 FYNNEI. CDR3 length: 16 amino acids. DNA for the CDR3: TGTGCCAGCACCCCCATCTTGGGCAGCCCAGGGGATGGCTACACCTTC. Translating gives CASTPILGSPGDGYTF. The variable domain in full, completed from reference TRBV2 and TRBJ1-2, reads EPEVTQTPSHQVTQMGQEVILRCVPISNHLYFYWYRQILGQKVEFLVSFYNNEISEKSEIFDDQFSVERPDGSNFTLKIRSTKLEDSAMYFCASTPILGSPGDGYTFGSGTRLTVV.

The chain is built from TRBV10-3 and TRBJ2-7; 10 bases fit TRBD1. The CDR3 loop spans 14 amino acids. Germline values: CDR1 ENHRY, CDR2 SYGVKD. Trimming cost V 6 bases and J 6 bases; bases outside gene matches: 8. CDR3 DNA: TGTGCCATCAGCCGGGACAGGGGACGAGCCGAGCAGTACTTC. Its protein is CAISRDRGRAEQYF.

The rearrangement uses TRBV28 and TRBJ2-4; a weak D match, TRBD2 (5 bases). The V end was cut by 6 bases, the J end by 0 bases, with 9 bases between. The CDR3 has 14 amino acids. Germline CDR1 reads MDHEN; CDR2 reads SYDVKM. The CDR3 spells CASSGLLAKNIQYF. In nucleotides, the CDR3 is TGTGCCAGCAGCGGACTTCTAGCCAAAAACATTCAGTACTTC.

J is TRBJ2-5 and V is TRBV28, with 9 bases aligning to TRBD1. The J call is doubtful: the DNA matches TRBJ2-7 better. The CDR3 contains 14 residues. Germline lookup yields CDR1 MDHEN and CDR2 SYDVKM. The CDR3 protein is CASSLPGQGAEQYF. The DNA for the CDR3 is TGTGCCAGCAGTTTACCGGGACAGGGTGCCGAGCAGTACTTC.

The chain has TRBV5-1 and TRBJ2-2; possible D gene TRBD2, 5 bases. Germline-derived CDR1 and CDR2 are SGHRS and YFSETQ. V lost 4 bases, J lost 4 bases, and 14 bases lay in between. The CDR3 spans 15 residues. Written as DNA, the CDR3 is TGCGCCAGCAGCCACACCCCCGAGGGCACCGGGGAGCTGTTTTTT. This gives the protein CASSHTPEGTGELFF. Filled out from reference TRBV5-1 and TRBJ2-2, the complete variable domain reads KAGVTQTPRYLIKTRGQQVTLSCSPISGHRSVSWYQQTPGQGLQFLFEYFSETQRNKGNFPGRFSGRQFSNSRSEMNVSTLELGDSALYLCASSHTPEGTGELFFGEGSRLTVL.

The V and J genes are TRBV28 and TRBJ2-2; TRBD1 is a possible D gene (6 bases). The V gene lost 6 bases and the J gene lost 5 bases, with 19 bases spanning the gap. The CDR3 runs to 16 residues. Germline CDR1 reads MDHEN; CDR2 reads SYDVKM. This chain's CDR3 is CASSPRGKGETGELFF. In DNA form, the CDR3 reads TGTGCCAGCAGCCCGAGGGGGAAAGGGGAAACCGGGGAGCTGTTTTTT.

In DNA, the CDR3 is TGTGCCAGCAGCTTCCTAGCGAAACTATACAATGAGCAGTTCTTC. It is translated as CASSFLAKLYNEQFF. The chain joins TRBV27 to TRBJ2-1, with D maybe TRBD2 (6 bases). Looked up from germline, CDR1 is MNHEY and CDR2 is SMNVEV (reference sequence). V was cut by 6 bases and J by 4 bases, with 16 bases left in between. The CDR3 consists of 15 residues.

A few counts support this clone. The J gene is TRBJ2-7, the V gene TRBV18; 8 bases agree with TRBD1. Trimming at V came to 6 bases and at J to 4 bases, leaving 14 bases not matched to a gene. The CDR3 runs to 16 residues. In germline, CDR1 is KGHSH, CDR2 LQKENI. CDR3 sequence: CASSGQVSNKLYEQYF. The DNA of the CDR3 is TGTGCCAGCTCGGGACAGGTCAGCAACAAATTATACGAGCAGTACTTC.

This clone was seen only a few times. The V gene is TRBV30, the J gene TRBJ2-7; TRBD2 might be the D (6 bases). The CDR3 sequence is 16 residues long. Germline V gene sequence: CDR1 GTSNPN, CDR2 SVGIG (reference sequence). The germline V and J ends were trimmed by 1 base and 9 bases, with 25 bases remaining between them. This CDR3 is CAWSASGTGLFTRQYF. The DNA of the CDR3 is TGTGCCTGGAGTGCCTCCGGGACGGGACTCTTTACGAGGCAGTACTTC.

This chain connects TRBV11-2 to TRBJ2-1; TRBD2 matches 12 bases. The CDR3 covers 17 residues. The germline gives CDR1 SGHAT, CDR2 FQNNGV. Germline trimming cut 5 bases from V and 0 bases from J; bases unmatched to any gene: 5. CDR3: CASSHGLAGSSYNEQFF. CDR3 bases: TGTGCCAGCAGCCATGGACTAGCGGGGAGCTCCTACAATGAGCAGTTCTTC. The variable domain in full, completed from reference TRBV11-2 and TRBJ2-1, reads EAGVAQSPRYKIIEKRQSVAFWCNPISGHATLYWYQQILGQGPKLLIQFQNNGVVDDSQLPKDRFSAERLKGVDSTLKIQPAKLEDSAVYLCASSHGLAGSSYNEQFFGPGTRLTVL.

The V call is TRBV7-2, the J call TRBJ2-2; 7 positions match TRBD2. Germline loops: CDR1 SGHTA, CDR2 FQGNSA. The CDR3 sequence is 16 residues long. V trimming: 0 bases; J trimming: 1 base; junction bases outside the gene matches: 2. CDR3 region: CASSLAPSGNTGELFF. For the CDR3, the DNA is TGTGCCAGCAGCTTAGCGCCTAGCGGGAACACCGGGGAGCTGTTTTTT. Based on the CDR3 plus reference TRBV7-2 and TRBJ2-2, the full variable domain is GAGVSQSPSNKVTEKGKDVELRCDPISGHTALYWYRQSLGQGLEFLIYFQGNSAPDKSGLPSDRFSAERTGGSVSTLTIQRTQQEDSAVYLCASSLAPSGNTGELFFGEGSRLTVL.

This clone was counted a few times. CDR3 in amino acids: CAWSEAFGQAAAYGYTF. The CDR3 bases are TGTGCCTGGAGTGAGGCCTTTGGACAGGCTGCCGCCTATGGCTACACCTTC. The gene calls are TRBV30 and TRBJ1-2; TRBD1 matches 7 bases. Germline assignment: CDR1 GTSNPN and CDR2 SVGIG (reference sequence). The V and J ends lost 1 base and 4 bases, in that order; junction bases with no gene match: 15. The CDR3 loop spans 17 amino acids.